The rows below give T cell receptor beta chains drawn from one sample of a study of T-cell memory formation after mild COVID-19. MiXCR was run by TCRdb on the 5' RACE reads, yielding one entry per CDR3 protein. The sample comprises 450,000 to 650,000 distinct CDR3 sequences, roughly 22% of which are singletons, and around 12% rests with the top ten. The sample comprised PBMCs or a T cell subset sorted from them (not recorded which). Receptor source: an adult woman who had mild COVID-19 (a few samples of this study predate the infection). Cell type and time point are not known. Both conserved end residues are part of each CDR3. The D gene is left open where the match is weak. Clone size is not always given. Where it is, it says once, few, many or a class for expanded clones.

D gene,J gene,V gene,clone size,CDR3 DNA,CDR3 protein
.,TRBJ1-1,TRBV29-1,few,TGCAGCGTTCGGGTTGGGGCCCAGAACACTGAAGCTTTCTTT,CSVRVGAQNTEAFF
TRBD2,TRBJ2-6,TRBV5-5,.,TGTGCCAGCAGCTTGGGACTAGCGGTCAAAGGGTACTCTGGGGCCAACGTCCTGACTTTC,CASSLGLAVKGYSGANVLTF
TRBD1,TRBJ1-2,TRBV28,few,TGTGCCAGCAGTTCCATCCGGGACAGGGCTAACTATGGCTACACCTTC,CASSSIRDRANYGYTF
.,TRBJ1-2,TRBV5-4,few,TGTGCCAGCAGCTTGGGTCGGCGCTACACCTTC,CASSLGRRYTF
TRBD2,TRBJ2-7,TRBV20-1,.,TGCAGTGCTAGGCGGGGGAGGGGTGTGCCCTACGAGCAGTACTTC,CSARRGRGVPYEQYF
TRBD1,TRBJ2-1,TRBV4-1,.,TGCGCCAGCACGCAAACGGGACAGGGGGTGGGGGAGCAGTTCTTC,CASTQTGQGVGEQFF
TRBD2,TRBJ2-3,TRBV9,few,TGTGCCAGCACCCCCGGGCCTAGCGGTCGGGATACGCAGTATTTT,CASTPGPSGRDTQYF
.,TRBJ1-1,TRBV27,.,TGTGCCAGCAGTCGCGTAATGGGACGGGAGAACACTGAAGCTTTCTTT,CASSRVMGRENTEAFF
.,TRBJ1-1,TRBV11-3,.,TGTGCCAGCAGCCCAAGAAGCCCCTTGAACACTGAAGCTTTCTTT,CASSPRSPLNTEAFF
.,TRBJ1-2,TRBV5-6,few,TGTGCCAGCAGCAGCACCGGGGCTGAATATGGCTACACCTTC,CASSSTGAEYGYTF
TRBD2,TRBJ2-3,TRBV7-3,many,TGTGCCAGCAGCGTTAGCGGGGGGGCGACGGGCACAGATACGCAGTATTTT,CASSVSGGATGTDTQYF
TRBD1,TRBJ1-1,TRBV20-1,few,TGCAGTGCATTGGCCCGACAGGGCGGAACACTGAACACTGAAGCTTTCTTT,CSALARQGGTLNTEAFF
TRBD2,TRBJ2-1,TRBV10-3,.,TGTGCCATCAGTGAGTTCGGACTAGCGGGTCACAATGAGCAGTTCTTC,CAISEFGLAGHNEQFF
TRBD2,TRBJ2-2,TRBV6-2/TRBV6-3,.,TGTGCCAGCAGTCCCGGGGGGACTAGCGGGACGATCACCGGGGAGCTGTTTTTT,CASSPGGTSGTITGELFF
TRBD2,TRBJ2-7,TRBV20-1,.,TGCAGTGCTTTACGCACGGGACTAGCGGGAAGATACGAGCAGTACTTC,CSALRTGLAGRYEQYF
.,TRBJ2-3,TRBV7-6,.,TGTGCCAGCAGATCTGAGCGGACCACAGATACGCAGTATTTT,CASRSERTTDTQYF
.,TRBJ1-1,TRBV12-5,.,TGTGCTAGTGGTTTGGGGGTGTTCGGGAACACTGAAGCTTTCTTT,CASGLGVFGNTEAFF
.,TRBJ2-7,TRBV6-5,.,TGTGCCAGCAGTTACTCTGGGGGGTGGGGCTCCTACGAGCAGTACTTC,CASSYSGGWGSYEQYF
.,TRBJ2-5,TRBV5-1,.,TGCGCCAGCAGCTTAACCCAGTCCCCTGGTGAGACCCAGTACTTC,CASSLTQSPGETQYF
.,TRBJ1-4,TRBV20-1,many,TGCAGTGCTAGAGACGCGGGGAGGACTAATGAAAAACTGTTTTTT,CSARDAGRTNEKLFF
TRBD1,TRBJ1-1,TRBV20-1,.,TGCAGTGCCATTACAGGGGGAAGCACTGAAGCTTTCTTT,CSAITGGSTEAFF
.,TRBJ1-4,TRBV4-2,few,TGTGCCAGCAGTCCAAGATCTCGTAGCGGACGTACTAATGAAAAACTGTTTTTT,CASSPRSRSGRTNEKLFF